Reported below is one T cell receptor beta chain. The antigen remains unidentified. Germline loops: CDR1 SEHNR, CDR2 FQNEAQ (reference sequence). V dropped 10 bases and J dropped 5 bases, with 10 bases sitting between them. The CDR3 is 11 residues long. This sample was included in a study of neoadjuvant anti-PD-1 for oral cavity cancer. Notes on the study in general: With three patients per group, TCR findings need larger cohorts.

Data came from immunoSEQ multiplex PCR; TCRdb stores just in-frame clones and leaves some out. Of about 14,000 clones in the sample, around 74% were seen once. Time point described: after neoadjuvant nivolumab, at surgical resection. This specimen consisted of PBMCs, obtained after nivolumab (anti-PD-1) treatment. This clonotype originated in a person aged 35 to 85 with oral cavity squamous cell carcinoma. The J gene is TRBJ2-3, the V gene TRBV7-9, with D tentatively TRBD1 or TRBD2 (6 bases each). CDR3 in amino acids: CATGGGDTQYF. CDR3 nucleotide sequence: TGTGCCACCGGAGGGGGAGATACGCAGTATTTT.